Listed below are T cell receptor beta chains from one sample, sequenced in a study of response to subunit inactivated influenza vaccine. TCRdb called the RT-PCR reads again in MiXCR, with one record for every CDR3 protein. This sample has 500,000 to 600,000 distinct CDR3 sequences, with approximately 7.1% found just once. Here the sequenced sample was PBMCs from blood, taken 23 months after vaccination. Source of these receptors: a man aged 50-75 years who received an inactivated influenza vaccine. Each CDR3 is given without its conserved first and last residue.

TRBV3-1	TRBJ2-5	ASSHRGAGWETQY
TRBV20-1	TRBJ2-3	SAREGLRTDTQY
TRBV7-3	TRBJ2-2	ASSLSGHGINTGELF
TRBV10-3	TRBJ1-1	AITDAPPNTEAF
TRBV5-1	TRBJ2-1	ASSLRASSYNEQF
TRBV5-1	TRBJ2-3	ASYRDYTDTQY
TRBV4-1	TRBJ2-7	ASSQSPRESEQY
TRBV20-1	TRBJ2-7	SARDRLDLVHEQY
TRBV6-1	TRBJ1-5	ASSGGNNQPQH
TRBV15	TRBJ1-4	ATSRERGTGYRSRTNEKLF
TRBV7-2	TRBJ2-2	ASSLFSLNTGELF
TRBV7-9	TRBJ1-2	ASSLGQGESGYT
TRBV7-7	TRBJ2-5	ASSLAFEGTQY
TRBV6-5	TRBJ2-3	ASSYTGLTDTQY
TRBV12-3/TRBV12-4	TRBJ2-7	ASSFRHGSHEQY
TRBV12-3/TRBV12-4	TRBJ1-6	ASRGPRDSPLH
TRBV7-9	TRBJ2-7	ASGPGLHYEQY
TRBV5-1	TRBJ1-2	ASSLGQNSLANYGYT
TRBV5-1	TRBJ2-3	ASRDRLSTDTQY
TRBV5-1	TRBJ2-7	ASSLAGLAGYEQY
TRBV6-1	TRBJ2-2	ASSPWGSRTPNTGELF
TRBV20-1	TRBJ2-7	GADRGTGKTYEQY
TRBV29-1	TRBJ1-1	SIDTEAF
TRBV12-3/TRBV12-4	TRBJ2-2	ASSKTGGTGELF
TRBV28	TRBJ2-7	ASSSTTTSYEQY
TRBV20-1	TRBJ1-2	SARDYRGQGYT
TRBV25-1	TRBJ2-1	ASRGQGALHEQF
TRBV10-3	TRBJ1-1	AISEDAGGTEAF
TRBV29-1	TRBJ2-1	SAVGLAADNEQF
TRBV12-3/TRBV12-4	TRBJ2-7	ASSLMNFYEQY